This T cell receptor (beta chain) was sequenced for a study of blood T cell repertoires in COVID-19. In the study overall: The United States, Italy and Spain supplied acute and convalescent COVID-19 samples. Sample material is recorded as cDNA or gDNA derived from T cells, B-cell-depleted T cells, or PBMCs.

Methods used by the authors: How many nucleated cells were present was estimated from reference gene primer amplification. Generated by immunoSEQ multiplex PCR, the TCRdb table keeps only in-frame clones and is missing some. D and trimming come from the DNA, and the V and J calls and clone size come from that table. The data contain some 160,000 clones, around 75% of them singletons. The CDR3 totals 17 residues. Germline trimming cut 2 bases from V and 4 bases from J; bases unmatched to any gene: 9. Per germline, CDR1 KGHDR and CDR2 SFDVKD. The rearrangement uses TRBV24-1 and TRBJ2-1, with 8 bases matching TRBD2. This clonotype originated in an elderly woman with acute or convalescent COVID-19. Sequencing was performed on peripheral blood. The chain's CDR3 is CATSDSFTSGPYNEQFF. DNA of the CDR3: TGTGCCACCAGTGATTCCTTCACTAGCGGTCCTTACAATGAGCAGTTCTTC.